Below are 26 T cell receptor beta chains sequenced from a single sample in a study of shared clonotypes between healthy human individuals. The protocol was immunoSEQ multiplex PCR, while the TCRdb copy is restricted to in-frame clones and leaves out a portion. There are a few million clones in the sample; under 97% occur only once, and around 0.13% lies in the top ten. The material sequenced was naive CD4+ T cells sorted from blood. Subset here: CD45RA+ positively selected. The receptors were gathered from a man aged 18 to 35 in good health.

This chain links TRBV6-1 with TRBJ1-5; 11 bases are shared with TRBD1. Trimming removed 6 bases from V and 7 bases from J; junction bases left unmatched: 2. The germline V gene has CDR1 MNHNS and CDR2 SASEGT. This CDR3 comprises 13 residues. CDR3 nucleotide sequence: TGTGCCAGCAGCCGGGACAGGGGGCAGCCCCAGCATTTT. Encoded protein: CASSRDRGQPQHF.

The chain's CDR3 is CASSEFGYYGYTF. DNA of the CDR3: TGTGCCAGCAGTGAATTTGGGTACTATGGCTACACCTTC. The chain carries TRBV25-1 and TRBJ1-2, with D unclear. CDR3 size: 13 residues. Germline CDR1 is MGHDK and CDR2 is SYGVNS. V was trimmed by 1 base and J by 3 bases, leaving 6 bases between them.

The rearrangement joins TRBV30 to TRBJ2-7, with D possibly TRBD2 on 6 matching bases. The germline V gene encodes CDR1 GTSNPN and CDR2 SVGIG (reference sequence). CDR3 length equals 13 residues. V lost 2 bases and J 2 bases, leaving 10 bases between the germline ends. The CDR3 DNA reads as TGTGCCTGGAGTCCGGGACTTACCTACGAGCAGTACTTC. It codes for CAWSPGLTYEQYF.

This clone was detected once. The rearrangement uses TRBV6-5 and TRBJ2-7; D unresolved. With 5 bases removed from V and 6 bases from J, the gap between germline ends came to 17 bases. CDR3 size: 14 residues. Germline V CDR1 and CDR2: MNHEY, SVGAGI. The CDR3 DNA is TGTGCCAGCAGTACACCGGGCTCACCTCCCGAGCAGTACTTC. This translates into CASSTPGSPPEQYF.

V is TRBV2 and J is TRBJ2-5; a weak D match, TRBD1 (6 bases). The V and J ends lost 7 bases and 2 bases respectively, with 11 bases between them. CDR1 is SNHLY, CDR2 FYNNEI, per germline. The CDR3 sequence is 13 residues long. CDR3 loop: CASNYGQQETQYF. The DNA for the CDR3 is TGTGCCAGCAATTACGGACAGCAAGAGACCCAGTACTTC.

This clone was detected once. This rearrangement joins TRBV2 to TRBJ1-5, with 9 bases fitting TRBD1. This CDR3 has 16 residues. Germline CDR1 reads SNHLY; CDR2 reads FYNNEI. V shed 7 bases, J shed 5 bases, and the junction held 12 bases outside the gene matches. The CDR3 reads CASTLTGGEGDQPQHF. DNA of the CDR3: TGTGCCAGCACCCTGACAGGGGGTGAGGGCGATCAGCCCCAGCATTTT.

The chain uses TRBV6-5 and TRBJ1-2; 9 bases align to TRBD1. Trimming removed 7 bases from V and 3 bases from J; junction bases left unmatched: 6. The CDR3 loop spans 14 amino acids. CDR1 MNHEY and CDR2 SVGAGI come from the germline V gene. CDR3 nucleotide sequence: TGTGCCAGCACCAAACGGACAGGGGACTATGGCTACACCTTC. This sequence encodes CASTKRTGDYGYTF.

DNA of the CDR3: TGCGCCAGCAGCTTAGGGGAGGCCACAGATACGCAGTATTTT. This encodes CASSLGEATDTQYF. The chain is built from TRBV5-1 and TRBJ2-3; TRBD2 is a possible D gene (6 bases). The germline CDR1 and CDR2 sequences are SGHRS and YFSETQ. V gave up 2 bases and J gave up 2 bases, with 9 bases separating them. The CDR3 extends over 14 amino acids.

The chain has TRBV18 and TRBJ1-4; weak D call: TRBD1 (6 bases). The CDR3 has 16 residues. The germline CDR1 and CDR2 sequences are KGHSH and LQKENI. V was cut by 4 bases and J by 0 bases, with 12 bases left in between. The CDR3 coding sequence is TGTGCCAGCTCACGGGGGGCCCCATCAACTAATGAAAAACTGTTTTTT. Encoded protein: CASSRGAPSTNEKLFF.

The rearrangement joins TRBV19 to TRBJ2-3, with a weak D call TRBD2 (5 bases). The V gene lost 6 bases and the J gene lost 1 base, with 14 bases spanning the gap. Germline V lookup: CDR1 LNHDA, CDR2 SQIVND (reference sequence). This CDR3 contains 15 residues. The CDR3 region is CASSLSATGTDTQYF. The CDR3 nucleotides read TGTGCCAGTAGCCTTAGCGCGACTGGCACAGATACGCAGTATTTT. Full variable domain (outside the CDR3, taken from reference TRBV19 and TRBJ2-3): DGGITQSPKYLFRKEGQNVTLSCEQNLNHDAMYWYRQDPGQGLRLIYYSQIVNDFQKGDIAEGYSVSREKKESFPLTVTSAQKNPTAFYLCASSLSATGTDTQYFGPGTRLTVL.

V and J are TRBV29-1 and TRBJ2-4; D gene unclear. Trimming stripped 1 base from V and 7 bases from J, with 8 bases between. The CDR3 is 12 residues long. From germline, CDR1 is SQVTM and CDR2 ANQGSEA. The CDR3 bases are TGCAGCGTTGAAGTTGGTGAGAACATTCAGTACTTC. Its protein is CSVEVGENIQYF.

J is TRBJ2-5 and V is TRBV5-1; D may be TRBD1 (7 bases). The germline CDR1 and CDR2 sequences are SGHRS and YFSETQ. There are 14 residues in the CDR3. The V and J ends lost 4 bases and 5 bases respectively, with 15 bases between them. CDR3 sequence reads: CASSQGGPQETQYF. CDR3 DNA: TGCGCCAGCAGCCAGGGGGGCCCCCAGGAGACCCAGTACTTC.

CDR3 bases: TGTGCCATCAGTGATAACACAGATACGCAGTATTTT. Translating it yields CAISDNTDTQYF. The rearrangement uses TRBV10-3 and TRBJ2-3, with D uncertain. Trimming took off 3 bases at V and 2 bases at J, with 3 bases between the two ends. There are 12 residues in the CDR3. CDR1 is ENHRY and CDR2 is SYGVKD in the germline V gene.

J is TRBJ1-1 and V is TRBV5-4; D is perhaps TRBD1 (6 bases). The V gene's germline CDR1 is SGHNT and CDR2 YYREEE (reference sequence). With 6 bases removed from V and 2 bases from J, the gap between germline ends came to 14 bases. This CDR3 has 14 residues. CDR3 bases: TGTGCCAGCAAAAAGACGGGGGCTAACACTGAAGCTTTCTTT. Residues: CASKKTGANTEAFF. The variable domain in full, completed from reference TRBV5-4 and TRBJ1-1, reads ETGVTQSPTHLIKTRGQQVTLRCSSQSGHNTVSWYQQALGQGPQFIFQYYREEENGRGNFPPRFSGLQFPNYSSELNVNALELDDSALYLCASKKTGANTEAFFGQGTRLTVV.

V is TRBV7-6 and J is TRBJ2-2, with D perhaps TRBD1 or TRBD2 (5 bases each). Per germline, CDR1 SGHVS and CDR2 FNYEAQ. Trimming removed 5 bases at V and 0 bases at J, with 13 bases between. The CDR3 totals 16 residues. The CDR3 coding sequence is TGTGCCAGCAGCCCCCGGGACCGACCGAACACCGGGGAGCTGTTTTTT. It specifies CASSPRDRPNTGELFF.

The chain combines TRBV4-1 with TRBJ2-7; possible D gene TRBD1, 7 bases. Between the trimmed V and J ends, which lost 0 bases and 2 bases, there was a span of 8 bases. The germline gives CDR1 MGHRA, CDR2 YSYEKL. The CDR3 sequence is 14 residues long. CDR3 residues: CASSQDRGAYEQYF. For the CDR3, the DNA is TGCGCCAGCAGCCAAGACAGGGGGGCCTACGAGCAGTACTTC.

The rearrangement links TRBV9 to TRBJ2-5; 8 bases are shared with TRBD2. Looked up from germline, CDR1 is SGDLS and CDR2 is YYNGEE. The junction had 10 bases not matched to a gene; V was cut back by 4 bases and J by 2 bases. The CDR3 covers 16 residues. CDR3 amino acids: CASSPRPTSVQETQYF. CDR3 DNA: TGTGCCAGCAGCCCCCGACCGACTAGCGTACAAGAGACCCAGTACTTC.

V is TRBV27 and J is TRBJ2-7; 7 bases line up with TRBD1. This CDR3 has 14 residues. V shed 3 bases, J shed 3 bases, and the junction held 5 bases outside the gene matches. Per the germline V gene, CDR1 is MNHEY and CDR2 is SMNVEV (reference sequence). Here the CDR3 reads CASSFSGQIYEQYF. The CDR3 nucleotides read TGTGCCAGCAGTTTCTCGGGACAGATCTACGAGCAGTACTTC.

The rearrangement links TRBV5-6 to TRBJ1-2; 8 bases agree with TRBD1. The CDR3 totals 17 residues. The V gene's germline CDR1 is SGHDT and CDR2 YYEEEE. Unmatched junction bases numbered 10, after V lost 3 bases and J lost 0 bases. The CDR3 nucleotides are TGTGCCAGCAGCTCAATGGCAGGGGGCTTTACTAACTATGGCTACACCTTC. Its translation: CASSSMAGGFTNYGYTF.

The chain combines TRBV5-4 with TRBJ1-2; 8 bases are shared with TRBD1. Germline lookup yields CDR1 SGHNT and CDR2 YYREEE (reference sequence). Trimming removed 4 bases from V and 4 bases from J; junction bases left unmatched: 3. The CDR3 length is 13 residues. CDR3 residues: CASSKDRVYGYTF. CDR3 coding DNA: TGTGCCAGCAGCAAGGACAGGGTCTATGGCTACACCTTC.

On this clone: Other DNA variants within this sample encode the same CDR3. The genes are TRBV7-3 and TRBJ2-5, with TRBD1 matching over 8 bases. The CDR3 spans 13 residues. V dropped 5 bases and J dropped 5; count of bases not matched to a gene: 4. Germline CDR1 and CDR2: SGHTA and FQGTGA. The CDR3 loop reads CASSPGQGETQYF. The CDR3 DNA reads as TGTGCCAGCAGCCCCGGACAGGGTGAGACCCAGTACTTC.

This chain uses TRBV6-5 with TRBJ1-1, with TRBD1 as a possible D gene (5 bases). Germline assignment: CDR1 MNHEY and CDR2 SVGAGI. The CDR3 consists of 15 residues. V lost 7 bases and J 5 bases, leaving 20 bases between the germline ends. Here the CDR3 DNA reads TGTGCCAGCACCCCATCCCCAGGGCTGTTGACTGAAGCTTTCTTT. Its protein is CASTPSPGLLTEAFF.

This clone was recorded once. V gene TRBV30 combines with J gene TRBJ2-1; D assignment may be TRBD1 or TRBD2 (5 bases each). CDR1 and CDR2 from the germline V gene are GTSNPN and SVGIG (reference sequence). There are 15 residues in the CDR3. V shed 0 bases and J shed 8 bases, with 17 bases lying between them. The CDR3 loop reads CAWSVLGELRDEQFF. In nucleotides, the CDR3 is TGTGCCTGGAGTGTACTGGGGGAGCTTAGGGATGAGCAGTTCTTC. The full variable domain, with the rest looked up from reference TRBV30 and TRBJ2-1, is SQTIHQWPATLVQPVGSPLSLECTVEGTSNPNLYWYRQAAGRGLQLLFYSVGIGQISSEVPQNLSASRPQDRQFILSSKKLLLSDSGFYLCAWSVLGELRDEQFFGPGTRLTVL.

As to this clone: This specimen includes other DNA sequences encoding the same CDR3. V gene TRBV11-3 combines with J gene TRBJ2-3; 9 bases are a match to TRBD2. V shed 1 base and J 1 base; nucleotides not matched to a gene: 0. The CDR3 runs 15 residues. CDR1 is SGHNT and CDR2 is YENEEA in the germline V gene. The chain's CDR3 is CASSLGTSGTDTQYF. The CDR3 DNA sequence: TGTGCCAGCAGCTTAGGGACTAGCGGCACAGATACGCAGTATTTT.

This sequence joins TRBV18 and TRBJ1-2, with a possible D match to TRBD1 (5 bases). Trimming removed 2 bases at V and 2 bases at J, with 9 bases between. The CDR3 runs 14 residues. Germline-derived CDR1 and CDR2 are KGHSH and LQKENI. The CDR3 region has the DNA TGTGCCAGCTCACCAAACCAGGGCAACTATGGCTACACCTTC. Translating gives CASSPNQGNYGYTF. The full variable domain, with the rest looked up from reference TRBV18 and TRBJ1-2, is NAGVMQNPRHLVRRRGQEARLRCSPMKGHSHVYWYRQLPEEGLKFMVYLQKENIIDESGMPKERFSAEFPKEGPSILRIQQVVRGDSAAYFCASSPNQGNYGYTFGSGTRLTVV.

The chain joins TRBV5-1 to TRBJ2-7; 11 bases match TRBD1. The CDR3 runs to 15 residues. The germline gives CDR1 SGHRS, CDR2 YFSETQ. Trimming cost V 4 bases and J 5 bases; bases outside gene matches: 8. This CDR3 reads CASSGRTGGFHEQYF. In nucleotides, the CDR3 is TGCGCCAGCAGCGGCCGGACAGGGGGCTTCCACGAGCAGTACTTC.